This T cell receptor beta chain was profiled in a study of technical replicates of blood from several donors. Measured with immunoSEQ multiplex PCR; TCRdb has only the in-frame clones, and not every one. The data hold 75,000 to 95,000 clones, with roughly 94% observed a single time. CDR3 length equals 14 residues. V lost 0 bases to trimming and J lost 7 bases, with 13 bases between them. Germline V lookup: CDR1 SGDLS, CDR2 YYNGEE. The sequenced sample consisted of T cells isolated from PBMCs. The V and J genes are TRBV9 and TRBJ1-1, with unresolved D. The sequence derives from a human donor in good health. CDR3 in amino acids: CASSVGTGAYEAFF. The DNA of the CDR3 is TGTGCCAGCAGCGTAGGTACCGGAGCCTATGAAGCTTTCTTT. Based on the CDR3 plus reference TRBV9 and TRBJ1-1, the full variable domain is DSGVTQTPKHLITATGQRVTLRCSPRSGDLSVYWYQQSLDQGLQFLIQYYNGEERAKGNILERFSAQQFPDLHSELNLSSLELGDSALYFCASSVGTGAYEAFFGQGTRLTVV.